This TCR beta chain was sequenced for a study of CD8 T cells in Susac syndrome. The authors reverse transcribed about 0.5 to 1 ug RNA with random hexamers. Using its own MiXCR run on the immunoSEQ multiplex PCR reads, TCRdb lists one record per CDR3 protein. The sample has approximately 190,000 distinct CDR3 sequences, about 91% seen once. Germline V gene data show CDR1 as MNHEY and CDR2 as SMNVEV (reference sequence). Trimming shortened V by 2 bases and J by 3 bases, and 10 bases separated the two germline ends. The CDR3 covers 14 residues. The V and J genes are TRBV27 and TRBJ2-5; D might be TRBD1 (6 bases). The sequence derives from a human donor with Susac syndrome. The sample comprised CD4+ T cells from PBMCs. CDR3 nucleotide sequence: TGTGCCAGCAGTTTAATGGGGGCGGAAGAGACCCAGTACTTC. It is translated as CASSLMGAEETQYF.